The subject of this entry is one T cell receptor (beta chain). The antigen is unknown. The libraries were made with immunoSEQ version 4 in survey mode. TCRdb keeps only in-frame clones here, not all; method: immunoSEQ multiplex PCR. Of fewer than 35,000 clones in the sample, 80% to 90% were seen once. The data originate from a study of persistence of HIV-infected CD4 T cells. Study-wide context: Donors had been on suppressive ART for a median of roughly 8 years.

Whole-study results and caveats: Antigen-responding cells were enriched for degenerate expanded CDR3beta sequences.

Stimulation used about 9.2 ug/mL lysate from CMV-infected fibroblasts. Sorted nonresponding memory CD4+ T cells were CD40L-negative, CD69-negative, CD45RO-high. This sample comprised CD4+ T cells sorted from PBMCs after roughly 18-hour stimulation, obtained from a patient who received antiretroviral therapy. This TCR derives from an adult man with HIV who was CMV-seropositive.

This CDR3 is CSASGDTEAFF. The CDR3 nucleotides are TGCAGTGCTTCGGGGGACACTGAAGCTTTCTTT. The rearrangement links TRBV20-1 to TRBJ1-1; weak D call: TRBD1 (5 bases). This CDR3 comprises 11 residues. The germline V gene has CDR1 DFQATT and CDR2 SNEGSKA (reference sequence). Trimming stripped 5 bases from V and 3 bases from J, with 7 bases between.